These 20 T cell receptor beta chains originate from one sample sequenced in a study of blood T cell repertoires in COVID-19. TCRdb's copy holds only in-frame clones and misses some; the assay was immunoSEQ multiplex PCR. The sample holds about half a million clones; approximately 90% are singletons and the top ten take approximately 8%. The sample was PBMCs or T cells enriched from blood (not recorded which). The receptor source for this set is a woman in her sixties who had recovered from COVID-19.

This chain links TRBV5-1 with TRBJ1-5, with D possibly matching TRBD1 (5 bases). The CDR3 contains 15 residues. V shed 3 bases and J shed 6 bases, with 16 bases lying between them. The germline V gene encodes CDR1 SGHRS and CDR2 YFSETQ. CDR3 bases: TGCGCCAGCAGCTCGGAGGGGTTGAAGGGTCAGCCCCAGCATTTT. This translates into CASSSEGLKGQPQHF.

CDR3 protein: CASSLAGTGTGGGEKLFF. The CDR3 coding sequence is TGTGCCAGCAGCTTGGCGGGGACCGGGACAGGGGGAGGTGAAAAACTGTTTTTT. The chain has TRBV5-5 and TRBJ1-4; TRBD1 matches at 11 bases. The CDR3 has 18 amino acids. J was trimmed by 7 bases and V by 0 bases; bases with no gene match: 11. Germline assignment: CDR1 SGHKS and CDR2 YYEKEE (reference sequence).

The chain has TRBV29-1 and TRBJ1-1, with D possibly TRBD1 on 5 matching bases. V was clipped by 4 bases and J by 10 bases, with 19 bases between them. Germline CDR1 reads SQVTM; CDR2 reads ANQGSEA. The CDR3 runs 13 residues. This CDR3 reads CSVVVGGGEGAFF. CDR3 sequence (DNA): TGCAGCGTTGTTGTAGGCGGGGGAGAAGGAGCTTTCTTT.

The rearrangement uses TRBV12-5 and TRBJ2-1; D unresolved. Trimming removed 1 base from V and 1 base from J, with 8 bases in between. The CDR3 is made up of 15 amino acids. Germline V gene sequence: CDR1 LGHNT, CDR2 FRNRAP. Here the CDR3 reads CASGLAYSSYNEQFF. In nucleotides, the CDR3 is TGTGCTAGTGGTTTGGCCTACAGTTCCTACAATGAGCAGTTCTTC. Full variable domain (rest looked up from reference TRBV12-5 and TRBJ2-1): DARVTQTPRHKVTEMGQEVTMRCQPILGHNTVFWYRQTMMQGLELLAYFRNRAPLDDSGMPKDRFSAEMPDATLATLKIQPSEPRDSAVYFCASGLAYSSYNEQFFGPGTRLTVL.

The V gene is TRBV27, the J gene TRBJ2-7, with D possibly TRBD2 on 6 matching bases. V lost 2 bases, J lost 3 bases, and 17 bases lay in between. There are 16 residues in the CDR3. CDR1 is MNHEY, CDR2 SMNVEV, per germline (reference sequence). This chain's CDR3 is CASSLNGNWRGYEQYV. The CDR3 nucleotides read TGTGCCAGCAGTTTAAATGGCAACTGGAGGGGCTACGAGCAGTACGTC.

The CDR3 nucleotides are TGCGCCAGCTCTATAGGCGTATCCGGGGGGGCCAACGTCCTGACTTTC. Amino acids: CASSIGVSGGANVLTF. The chain has TRBV5-1 and TRBJ2-6; D unclear. Trimming left V 7 bases short and J 4 bases short, with 18 bases between. The CDR3 has 16 residues. Germline assignment: CDR1 SGHRS and CDR2 YFSETQ.

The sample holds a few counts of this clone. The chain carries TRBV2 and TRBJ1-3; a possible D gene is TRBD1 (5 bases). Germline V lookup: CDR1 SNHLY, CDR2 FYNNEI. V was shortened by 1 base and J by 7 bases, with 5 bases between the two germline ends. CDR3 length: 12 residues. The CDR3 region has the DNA TGTGCCAGCAGTGAAGAGGGGAACACCATATATTTT. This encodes CASSEEGNTIYF.

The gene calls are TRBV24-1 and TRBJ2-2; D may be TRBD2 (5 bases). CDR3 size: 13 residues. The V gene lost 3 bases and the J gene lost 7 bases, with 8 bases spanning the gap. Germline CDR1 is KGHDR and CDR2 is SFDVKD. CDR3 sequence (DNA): TGTGCCACCAGTGATGAGGGTGTCGGGGAGCTGTTTTTT. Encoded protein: CATSDEGVGELFF.

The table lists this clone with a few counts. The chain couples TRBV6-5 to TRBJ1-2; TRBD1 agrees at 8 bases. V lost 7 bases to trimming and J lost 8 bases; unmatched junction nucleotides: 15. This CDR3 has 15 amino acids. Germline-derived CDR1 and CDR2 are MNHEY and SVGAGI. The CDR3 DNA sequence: TGTGCCAGCACTAGGACGACAGGGGAGATTGTAGGCTACACCTTC. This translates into CASTRTTGEIVGYTF.

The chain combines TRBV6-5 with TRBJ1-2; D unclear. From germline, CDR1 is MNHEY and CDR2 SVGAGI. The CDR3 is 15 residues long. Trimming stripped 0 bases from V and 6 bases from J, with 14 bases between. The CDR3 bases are TGTGCCAGCAGTTACTCGAACCCTTCGGCGGATGGCTACACCTTC. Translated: CASSYSNPSADGYTF.

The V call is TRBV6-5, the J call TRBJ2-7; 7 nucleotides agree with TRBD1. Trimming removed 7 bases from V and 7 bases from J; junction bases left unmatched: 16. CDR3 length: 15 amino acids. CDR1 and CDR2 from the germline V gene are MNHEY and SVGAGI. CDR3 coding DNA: TGTGCCAGCAAATTAGAGACAGGGCGGTCGGGAGAGCAGTACGTC. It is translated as CASKLETGRSGEQYV.

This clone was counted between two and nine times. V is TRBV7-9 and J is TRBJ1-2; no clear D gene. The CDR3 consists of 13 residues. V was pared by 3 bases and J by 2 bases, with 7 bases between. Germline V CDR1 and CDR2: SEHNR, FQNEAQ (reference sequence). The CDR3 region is CASSFDFNYGYTF. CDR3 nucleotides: TGTGCCAGCAGCTTCGACTTCAACTATGGCTACACCTTC.

CDR3 protein: CASSPGLAVTDTQYF. The CDR3 bases are TGTGCCAGCAGCCCGGGACTAGCGGTCACAGATACGCAGTATTTT. The J gene is TRBJ2-3, the V gene TRBV4-2; 11 bases map to TRBD2. After removal of 4 bases from V and 2 bases from J, the junction contained 2 bases not matched to a gene. The CDR3 is made up of 15 amino acids. CDR1 and CDR2 from the germline V gene are LGHNA and YNFKEQ.

In nucleotides, the CDR3 is TGTGCCAGCACCCGAGACAGGGGTTCTGGCTACACCTTC. Protein product: CASTRDRGSGYTF. The rearrangement uses TRBV6-5 and TRBJ1-2, with TRBD1 identical over 8 bases. The CDR3 has 13 amino acids. Germline-derived CDR1 and CDR2 are MNHEY and SVGAGI. The V segment lost 7 bases and the J segment 7 bases; nucleotides outside the gene matches: 8.

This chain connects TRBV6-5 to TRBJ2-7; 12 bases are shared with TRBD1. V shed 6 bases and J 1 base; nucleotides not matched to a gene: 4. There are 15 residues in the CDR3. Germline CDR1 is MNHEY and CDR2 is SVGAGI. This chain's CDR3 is CASRKGQGASYEQYV. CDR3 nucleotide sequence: TGTGCCAGCAGAAAGGGACAGGGGGCGTCCTACGAGCAGTACGTC.

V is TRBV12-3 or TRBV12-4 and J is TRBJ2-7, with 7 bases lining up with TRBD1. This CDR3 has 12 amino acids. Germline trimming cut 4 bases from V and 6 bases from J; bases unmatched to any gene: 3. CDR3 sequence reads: CASSSRTGEQYV. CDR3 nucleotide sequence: TGTGCCAGCAGTTCAAGGACAGGCGAGCAGTACGTC.

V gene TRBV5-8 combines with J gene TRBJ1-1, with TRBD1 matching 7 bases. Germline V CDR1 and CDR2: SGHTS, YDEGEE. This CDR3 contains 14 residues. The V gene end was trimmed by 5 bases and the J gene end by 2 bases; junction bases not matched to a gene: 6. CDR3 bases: TGTGCCAGCAGACCCAGGGGGGCCAACACTGAAGCTTTCTTT. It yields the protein CASRPRGANTEAFF.

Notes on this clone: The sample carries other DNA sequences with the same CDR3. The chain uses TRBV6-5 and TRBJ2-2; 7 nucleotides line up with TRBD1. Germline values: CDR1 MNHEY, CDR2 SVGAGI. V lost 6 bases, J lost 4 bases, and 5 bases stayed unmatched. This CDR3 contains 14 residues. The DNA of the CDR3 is TGTGCCAGCAGCCGGGACAGATCCACCGGGGAGCTGTTTTTT. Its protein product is CASSRDRSTGELFF.

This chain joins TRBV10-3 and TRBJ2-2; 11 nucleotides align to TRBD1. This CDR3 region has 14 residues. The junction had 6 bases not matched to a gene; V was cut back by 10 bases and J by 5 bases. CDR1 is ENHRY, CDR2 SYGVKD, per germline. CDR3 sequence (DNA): TGTGCCAGTACCGGGACAGGGGGGACCGGGGAGCTGTTTTTT. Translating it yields CASTGTGGTGELFF.

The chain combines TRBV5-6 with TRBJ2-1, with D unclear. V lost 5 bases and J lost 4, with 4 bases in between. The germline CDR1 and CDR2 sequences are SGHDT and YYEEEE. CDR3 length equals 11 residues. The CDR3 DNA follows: TGTGCCAGCAGGGCTTACAATGAGCAGTTCTTC. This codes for CASRAYNEQFF.